A single sample is the source of the 12 T cell receptor beta chains below, sequenced in a study of CD8+ T cells in alopecia areata. It was cDNA, reverse transcribed from extracted RNA, that served as the sequencing template. Using immunoSEQ multiplex PCR, the repertoire was profiled, and TCRdb retains in-frame clones only, with some absent. The sample gives 200,000 to 250,000 clones, around three fifths of which show up once; approximately 0.5% is in the top ten. The sequencing here drew on CD4+ T cells sorted from blood, taken at week 0. The receptors were sampled from a human donor with alopecia areata.

The CDR3 loop is CASSSTTGTSGISYEQYF. CDR3 nucleotide sequence: TGTGCCAGCAGCTCAACAACCGGGACTAGCGGTATCTCCTACGAGCAGTACTTC. The V gene is TRBV7-2, the J gene TRBJ2-7; TRBD2 matches at 11 bases. The CDR3 extends over 18 amino acids. V lost 4 bases to trimming and J lost 0 bases; unmatched junction nucleotides: 11. CDR1 and CDR2 (germline): SGHTA, FQGNSA.

The chain uses TRBV4-2 and TRBJ2-1, with 11 bases identical to TRBD2. The J segment lost 0 bases and the V segment lost 0 bases, leaving 10 bases of the junction unmatched. CDR1 is LGHNA and CDR2 is YNFKEQ in the germline V gene. The CDR3 runs to 20 residues. This CDR3 reads CASSQELAGALWSSYNEQFF. The CDR3 DNA sequence: TGTGCCAGCAGCCAAGAACTAGCGGGGGCCCTTTGGAGCTCCTACAATGAGCAGTTCTTC.

The chain combines TRBV27 with TRBJ2-1, with 7 bases identical to TRBD2. With 3 bases clipped from V and 3 bases from J, the junction kept 8 bases outside the gene matches. The V gene's germline CDR1 is MNHEY and CDR2 SMNVEV (reference sequence). CDR3 length equals 16 residues. The chain's CDR3 is CASSFRIAGVYNEQFF. CDR3 DNA: TGTGCCAGCAGTTTTCGTATAGCGGGCGTCTACAATGAGCAGTTCTTC.

The V call is TRBV4-1, the J call TRBJ2-2; D is unclear. V lost 7 bases, J lost 5 bases, and 14 bases lay in between. Per germline, CDR1 MGHRA and CDR2 YSYEKL. The CDR3 is 14 amino acids. CDR3 loop: CASKPRTETGELFF. The CDR3 coding sequence is TGCGCCAGCAAACCTCGGACCGAGACCGGGGAGCTGTTTTTT.

The rearrangement uses TRBV9 and TRBJ2-6; unclear D gene. V was shortened by 2 bases and J by 4 bases, with 4 bases between the two germline ends. Germline CDR1 reads SGDLS; CDR2 reads YYNGEE. The length of the CDR3 is 13 residues. CDR3 region: CASSVWGANVLTF. The CDR3 bases are TGTGCCAGCAGCGTTTGGGGGGCCAACGTCCTGACTTTC.

Only a few counts were recorded for this clone. This chain joins TRBV27 and TRBJ2-7, with D possibly being TRBD2 (6 bases). The CDR3 spans 13 residues. V lost 2 bases and J 4 bases, leaving 9 bases between the germline ends. Germline-derived CDR1 and CDR2 are MNHEY and SMNVEV (reference sequence). The chain's CDR3 is CASSLMAGYEQYF. The CDR3 DNA is TGTGCCAGCAGTTTAATGGCGGGGTACGAGCAGTACTTC.

This clone was picked up a small number of times. The rearrangement links TRBV6-1 to TRBJ1-5, with 7 bases matching TRBD1. The CDR3 is 16 amino acids. Germline V lookup: CDR1 MNHNS, CDR2 SASEGT. V gave up 5 bases and J gave up 9 bases; unmatched junction bases: 16. CDR3 loop: CASSQGGTAVPLPQHF. CDR3 in DNA: TGTGCCAGCAGTCAAGGGGGGACAGCCGTTCCTCTGCCCCAGCATTTT.

The sample holds many counts of this clone. The chain links TRBV4-2 to TRBJ2-6; D unclear. The CDR3 length is 16 residues. V was pared by 0 bases and J by 0 bases, with 6 bases between. Germline loops: CDR1 LGHNA, CDR2 YNFKEQ. Here the CDR3 DNA reads TGTGCCAGCAGCCAAGACACGACCTCTGGGGCCAACGTCCTGACTTTC. The encoded protein is CASSQDTTSGANVLTF.

The chain uses TRBV19 and TRBJ1-2, with D possibly being TRBD1 (6 bases). V was cut by 2 bases and J by 8 bases, with 18 bases left in between. Germline V gene lookup returns CDR1 LNHDA and CDR2 SQIVND (reference sequence). The length of the CDR3 is 15 residues. CDR3 nucleotide sequence: TGTGCCAGTAGTATATGGTTTACAGGGCAGTCCGGCTACACCTTC. Translating gives CASSIWFTGQSGYTF. The variable domain in full, completed from reference TRBV19 and TRBJ1-2, reads DGGITQSPKYLFRKEGQNVTLSCEQNLNHDAMYWYRQDPGQGLRLIYYSQIVNDFQKGDIAEGYSVSREKKESFPLTVTSAQKNPTAFYLCASSIWFTGQSGYTFGSGTRLTVV.

This clone occurred once. This sequence joins TRBV7-7 and TRBJ2-2; D not certain. The CDR3 has 13 residues. The ends were cut back, 5 bases at V and 2 bases at J, with 6 bases in the middle. Germline V gives CDR1 SSHAT, CDR2 FNYEAQ (reference sequence). The CDR3 coding sequence is TGTGCCAGCAGCCCCGACAACACCGGGGAGCTGTTTTTT. This codes for CASSPDNTGELFF.

CDR3 protein: CASSVGSGEQFF. For the CDR3, the DNA is TGTGCCAGCAGCGTAGGGTCAGGGGAACAGTTCTTC. The V gene is TRBV9, the J gene TRBJ2-1; a weak D match, TRBD1 (6 bases). Germline CDR1 and CDR2: SGDLS and YYNGEE. V lost 0 bases and J 13 bases, leaving 11 bases between the germline ends. This CDR3 is 12 amino acids long.

The chain is built from TRBV6-1 and TRBJ1-4; D gene uncertain. The CDR3 runs 12 residues. The germline V and J ends were trimmed by 7 bases and 0 bases, with 3 bases remaining between them. The germline CDR1 and CDR2 sequences are MNHNS and SASEGT. DNA for the CDR3: TGTGCCAGCATTGCAACTAATGAAAAACTGTTTTTT. Translation: CASIATNEKLFF.